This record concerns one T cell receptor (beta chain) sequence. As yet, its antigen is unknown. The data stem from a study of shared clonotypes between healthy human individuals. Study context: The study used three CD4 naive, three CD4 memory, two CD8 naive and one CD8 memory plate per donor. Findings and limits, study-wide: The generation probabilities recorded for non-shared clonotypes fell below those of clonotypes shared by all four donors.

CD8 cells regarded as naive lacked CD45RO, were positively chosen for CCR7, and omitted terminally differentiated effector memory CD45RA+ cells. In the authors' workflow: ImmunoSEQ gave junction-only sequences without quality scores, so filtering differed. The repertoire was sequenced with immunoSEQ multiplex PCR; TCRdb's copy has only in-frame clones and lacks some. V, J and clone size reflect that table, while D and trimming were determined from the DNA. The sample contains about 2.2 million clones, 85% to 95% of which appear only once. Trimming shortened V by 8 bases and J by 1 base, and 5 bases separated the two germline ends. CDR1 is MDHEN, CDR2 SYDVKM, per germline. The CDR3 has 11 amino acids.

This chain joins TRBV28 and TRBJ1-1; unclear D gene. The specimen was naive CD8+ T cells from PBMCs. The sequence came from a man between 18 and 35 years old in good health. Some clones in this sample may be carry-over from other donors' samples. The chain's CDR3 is CASGKNTEAFF. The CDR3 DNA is TGTGCCAGCGGCAAGAACACTGAAGCTTTCTTT.